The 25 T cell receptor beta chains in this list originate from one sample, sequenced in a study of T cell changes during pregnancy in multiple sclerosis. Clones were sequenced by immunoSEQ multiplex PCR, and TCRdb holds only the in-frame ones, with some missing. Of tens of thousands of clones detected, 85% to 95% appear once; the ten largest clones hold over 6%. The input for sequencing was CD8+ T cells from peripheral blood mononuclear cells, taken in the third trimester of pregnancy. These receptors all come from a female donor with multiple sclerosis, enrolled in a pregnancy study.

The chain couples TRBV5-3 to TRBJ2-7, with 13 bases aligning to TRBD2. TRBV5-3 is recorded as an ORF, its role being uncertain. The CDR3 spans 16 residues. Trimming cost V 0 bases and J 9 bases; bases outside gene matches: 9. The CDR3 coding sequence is TGTGCCAGAAGCTTGGGTCCGGGACTAGCGGGACCCCGGCAGTACTTC. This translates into CARSLGPGLAGPRQYF.

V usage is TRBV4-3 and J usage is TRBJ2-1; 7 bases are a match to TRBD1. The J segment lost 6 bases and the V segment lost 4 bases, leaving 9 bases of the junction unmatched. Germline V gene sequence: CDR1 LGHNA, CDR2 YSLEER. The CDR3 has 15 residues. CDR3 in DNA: TGCGCCAGCAGCCTCGGGCAGGGGGTTTCCAATGAGCAGTTCTTC. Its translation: CASSLGQGVSNEQFF.

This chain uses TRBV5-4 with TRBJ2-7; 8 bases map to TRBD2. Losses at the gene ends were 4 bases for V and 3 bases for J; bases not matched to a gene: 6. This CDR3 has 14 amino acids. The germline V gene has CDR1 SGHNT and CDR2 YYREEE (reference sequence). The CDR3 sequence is CASSPPGGGYEQYF. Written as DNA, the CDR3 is TGTGCCAGCAGCCCACCCGGGGGGGGCTACGAGCAGTACTTC.

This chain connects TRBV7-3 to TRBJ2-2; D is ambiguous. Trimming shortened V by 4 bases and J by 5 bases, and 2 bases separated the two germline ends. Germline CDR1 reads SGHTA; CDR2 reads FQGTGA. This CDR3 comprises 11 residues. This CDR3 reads CASSSTGELFF. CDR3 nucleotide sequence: TGTGCCAGCAGCTCTACCGGGGAGCTGTTTTTT.

CDR3 loop: CASSDHYNEQFF. The CDR3 region has the DNA TGTGCCAGCAGTGACCACTACAATGAGCAGTTCTTC. V is TRBV2 and J is TRBJ2-1; no firm D call. The length of the CDR3 is 12 residues. Looked up from germline, CDR1 is SNHLY and CDR2 is FYNNEI. Between the trimmed V and J ends, which lost 3 bases and 3 bases, there was a span of 3 bases.

CDR3 coding DNA: TGTGCCAGCAGTTTGGGCCTTCTCGCCCACGAGCAGTACTTC. It encodes CASSLGLLAHEQYF. V gene TRBV27 combines with J gene TRBJ2-7; D is unresolved. Between the trimmed V and J ends, which lost 3 bases and 5 bases, there was a span of 14 bases. The CDR3 totals 14 residues. Looked up from germline, CDR1 is MNHEY and CDR2 is SMNVEV (reference sequence).

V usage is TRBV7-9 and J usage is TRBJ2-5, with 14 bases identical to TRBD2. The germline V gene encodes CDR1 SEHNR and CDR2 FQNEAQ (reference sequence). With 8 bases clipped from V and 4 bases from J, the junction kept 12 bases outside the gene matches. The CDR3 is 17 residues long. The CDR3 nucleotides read TGTGCCAGCTCCGCCCGGACTAGCGGGAGGTCGGGAGAGACCCAGTACTTC. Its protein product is CASSARTSGRSGETQYF.

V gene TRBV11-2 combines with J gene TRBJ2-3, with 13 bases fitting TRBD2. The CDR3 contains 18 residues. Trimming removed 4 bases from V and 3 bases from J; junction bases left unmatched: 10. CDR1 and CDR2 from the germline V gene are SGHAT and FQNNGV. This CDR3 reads CASSSAWTSGSLTDTQYF. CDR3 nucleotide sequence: TGTGCCAGCAGCTCCGCGTGGACTAGCGGGAGTCTAACAGATACGCAGTATTTT.

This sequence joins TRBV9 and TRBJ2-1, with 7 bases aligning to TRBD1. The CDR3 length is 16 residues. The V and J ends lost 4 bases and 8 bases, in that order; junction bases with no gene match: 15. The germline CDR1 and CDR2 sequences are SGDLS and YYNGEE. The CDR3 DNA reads TGTGCCAGCAGCACCCAGGGGGAATTGATGGTCGATGAGCAGTTCTTC. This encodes CASSTQGELMVDEQFF.

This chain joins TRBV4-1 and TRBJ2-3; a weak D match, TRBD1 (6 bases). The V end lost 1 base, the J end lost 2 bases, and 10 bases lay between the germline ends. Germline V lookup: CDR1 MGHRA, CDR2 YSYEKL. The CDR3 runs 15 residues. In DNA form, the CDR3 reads TGCGCCAGCAGCCAAGGGGGGCAGGCCACAGATACGCAGTATTTT. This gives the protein CASSQGGQATDTQYF.

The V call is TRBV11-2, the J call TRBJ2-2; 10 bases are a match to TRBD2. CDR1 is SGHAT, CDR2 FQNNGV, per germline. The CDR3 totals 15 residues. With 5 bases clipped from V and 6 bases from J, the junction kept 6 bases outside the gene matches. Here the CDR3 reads CASSLSSGSSGELFF. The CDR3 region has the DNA TGTGCCAGCAGCCTCTCTAGCGGGAGTTCCGGGGAGCTGTTTTTT.

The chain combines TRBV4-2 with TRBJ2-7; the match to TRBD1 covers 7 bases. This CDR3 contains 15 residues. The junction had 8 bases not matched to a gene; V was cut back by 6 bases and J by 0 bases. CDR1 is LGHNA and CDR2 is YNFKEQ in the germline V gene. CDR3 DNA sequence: TGTGCCAGCAGTCCTACCTCAGGGGGCTCCTACGAGCAGTACTTC. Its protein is CASSPTSGGSYEQYF.

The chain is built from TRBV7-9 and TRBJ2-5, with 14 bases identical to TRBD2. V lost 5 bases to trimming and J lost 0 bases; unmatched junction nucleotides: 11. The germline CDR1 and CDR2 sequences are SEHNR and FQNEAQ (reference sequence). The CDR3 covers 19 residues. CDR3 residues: CASSPAPGTSGRDQETQYF. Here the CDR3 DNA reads TGTGCCAGCAGCCCTGCGCCAGGGACTAGCGGGAGAGACCAAGAGACCCAGTACTTC.

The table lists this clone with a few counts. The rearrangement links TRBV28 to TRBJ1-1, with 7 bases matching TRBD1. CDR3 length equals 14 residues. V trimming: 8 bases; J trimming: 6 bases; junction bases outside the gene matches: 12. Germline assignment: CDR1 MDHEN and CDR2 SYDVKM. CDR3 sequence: CASLLTGLGAEAFF. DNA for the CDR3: TGTGCCAGCTTGTTGACAGGGTTAGGAGCTGAAGCTTTCTTT.

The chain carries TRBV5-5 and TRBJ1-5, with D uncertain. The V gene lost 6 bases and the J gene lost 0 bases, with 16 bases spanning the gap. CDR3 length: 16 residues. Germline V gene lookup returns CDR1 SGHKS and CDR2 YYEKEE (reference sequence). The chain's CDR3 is CASTSGVSYSNQPQHF. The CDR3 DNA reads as TGTGCCAGCACCTCGGGAGTGTCATATAGCAATCAGCCCCAGCATTTT.

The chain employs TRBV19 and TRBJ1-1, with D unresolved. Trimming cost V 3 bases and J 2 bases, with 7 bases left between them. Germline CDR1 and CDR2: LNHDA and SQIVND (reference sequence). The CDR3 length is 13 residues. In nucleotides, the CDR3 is TGTGCCAGTAGTATCTCAGGAAACACTGAAGCTTTCTTT. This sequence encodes CASSISGNTEAFF.

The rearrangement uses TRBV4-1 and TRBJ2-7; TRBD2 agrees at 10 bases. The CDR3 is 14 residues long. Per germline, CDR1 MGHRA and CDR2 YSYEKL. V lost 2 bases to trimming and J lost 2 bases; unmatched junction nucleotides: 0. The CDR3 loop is CASSQLAGAYEQYF. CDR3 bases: TGCGCCAGCAGCCAACTAGCGGGGGCCTACGAGCAGTACTTC.

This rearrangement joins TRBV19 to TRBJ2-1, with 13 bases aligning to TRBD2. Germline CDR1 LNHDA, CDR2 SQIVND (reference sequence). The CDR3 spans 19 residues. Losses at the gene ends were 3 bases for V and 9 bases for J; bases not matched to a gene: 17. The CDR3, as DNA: TGTGCCAGTAGTATCGGCCAGGACCTGGGGACTAGCGGGGCAATTGAGCAGTTCTTC. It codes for CASSIGQDLGTSGAIEQFF. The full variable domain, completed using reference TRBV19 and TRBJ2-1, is DGGITQSPKYLFRKEGQNVTLSCEQNLNHDAMYWYRQDPGQGLRLIYYSQIVNDFQKGDIAEGYSVSREKKESFPLTVTSAQKNPTAFYLCASSIGQDLGTSGAIEQFFGPGTRLTVL.

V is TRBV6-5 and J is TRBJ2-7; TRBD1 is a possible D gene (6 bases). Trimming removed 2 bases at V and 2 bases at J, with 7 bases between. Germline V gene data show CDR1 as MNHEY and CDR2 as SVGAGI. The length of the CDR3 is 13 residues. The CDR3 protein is CASSYGDTYEQYF. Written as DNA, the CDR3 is TGTGCCAGCAGTTACGGGGACACCTACGAGCAGTACTTC.

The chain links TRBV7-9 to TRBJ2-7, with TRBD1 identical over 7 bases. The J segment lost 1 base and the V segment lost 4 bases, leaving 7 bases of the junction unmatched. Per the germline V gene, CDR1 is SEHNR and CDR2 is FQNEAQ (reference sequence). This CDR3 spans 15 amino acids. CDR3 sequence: CASSSDRERSYEQYF. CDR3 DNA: TGTGCCAGCAGCTCCGACAGGGAAAGGTCCTACGAGCAGTACTTC.

This CDR3 is CASSFPGDTEAFF. The CDR3 DNA follows: TGTGCCAGCAGCTTTCCAGGGGACACTGAAGCTTTCTTT. This sequence joins TRBV7-9 and TRBJ1-1; D is perhaps TRBD1 (6 bases). V shed 3 bases and J shed 3 bases, with 8 bases lying between them. The CDR3 sequence is 13 residues long. Germline V gene lookup returns CDR1 SEHNR and CDR2 FQNEAQ (reference sequence).

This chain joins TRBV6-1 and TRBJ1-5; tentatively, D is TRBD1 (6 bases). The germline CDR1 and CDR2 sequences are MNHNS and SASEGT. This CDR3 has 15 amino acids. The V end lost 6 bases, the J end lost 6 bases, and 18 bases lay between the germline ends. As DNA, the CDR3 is TGTGCCAGCAGAGATTTACTTGGGGGCGCTCAGCCCCAGCATTTT. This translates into CASRDLLGGAQPQHF.

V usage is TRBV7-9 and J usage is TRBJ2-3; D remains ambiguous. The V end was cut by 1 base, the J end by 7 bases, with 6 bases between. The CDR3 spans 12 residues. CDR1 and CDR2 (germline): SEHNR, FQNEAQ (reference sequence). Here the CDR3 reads CASSLGLNTQYF. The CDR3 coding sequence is TGTGCCAGCAGCTTAGGTTTAAATACGCAGTATTTT.

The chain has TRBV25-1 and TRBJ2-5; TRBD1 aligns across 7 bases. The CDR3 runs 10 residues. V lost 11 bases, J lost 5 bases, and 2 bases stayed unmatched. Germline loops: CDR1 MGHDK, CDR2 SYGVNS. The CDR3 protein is CAAQGETQYF. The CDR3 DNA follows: TGTGCCGCACAGGGGGAGACCCAGTACTTC.

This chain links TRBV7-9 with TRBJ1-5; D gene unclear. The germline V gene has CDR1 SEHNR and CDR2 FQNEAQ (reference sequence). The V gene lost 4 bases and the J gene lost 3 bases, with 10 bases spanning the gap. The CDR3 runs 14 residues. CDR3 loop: CASSSAVFNQPQHF. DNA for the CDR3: TGTGCCAGCAGCTCCGCGGTTTTCAATCAGCCCCAGCATTTT.